Below are 14 T cell receptor beta chains sequenced from a single sample in a study of T cells in women clearing cervical HPV infection. Repertoires were generated with immunoSEQ multiplex PCR, while TCRdb's copy carries only in-frame clones and drops some. Its table records under 45,000 clones. Sequencing was carried out using blood buffy coat. The receptor source for this set is a woman aged 18 to 75 with a cervical HPV16 infection that either progressed to CIN3+ or cleared (not recorded which).

A note on this clone: The read terminates 3 residues before the CDR3 end, so the remaining end is supplied by the germline J gene. The rearrangement joins TRBV5-6 to TRBJ1-2; D possibly corresponds to TRBD1 (5 bases). Trimming took 7 bases from V and 1 from J, leaving 5 bases between them. CDR1 and CDR2 (germline): SGHDT, YYEEEE. The CDR3 runs 11 residues. The CDR3 bases that were read are TGTGCCAGCCAGGGTAACTATGGC. Its protein is CASQGNYG. The complete CDR3 protein is CASQGNYGYTF.

Note on this clone: The CDR3 end falls 3 residues outside the read, so it is completed with the germline J gene. The V and J genes are TRBV20-1 and TRBJ2-7; 9 nucleotides agree with TRBD2. Trimming at V came to 6 bases and at J to 2 bases, leaving 17 bases not matched to a gene. CDR3 length: 17 residues. CDR1 and CDR2 from the germline V gene are DFQATT and SNEGSKA (reference sequence). The CDR3 is CSAPGLAIPNRPYEQYF. Incomplete CDR3 DNA: TGCAGTGCCCCGGGACTAGCTATACCTAATCGACCCTACGAG.

As concerns this clone: Read coverage stops 3 residues before the CDR3 terminus; the germline J gene supplies the remainder. Other DNA variants within this sample encode the same CDR3. The rearrangement uses TRBV7-9 and TRBJ1-1; D not resolved. The CDR3 loop spans 15 amino acids. V was shortened by 0 bases and J by 2 bases, with 10 bases between the two germline ends. Germline CDR1 reads SEHNR; CDR2 reads FQNEAQ (reference sequence). CDR3 bases read: TGTGCCAGCAGCTTAGCAGTAAGCGAAAACACTGAA. Translating it yields CASSLAVSENTE. The full CDR3 protein reads CASSLAVSENTEAFF.

Concerning this clone itself: The sequence runs out 3 residues before the end of the CDR3; the remainder is reconstructed from the germline J gene. The chain uses TRBV5-1 and TRBJ2-1; 7 nucleotides agree with TRBD2. Germline CDR1 is SGHRS and CDR2 is YFSETQ. The CDR3 sequence is 16 residues long. Trimming cost V 3 bases and J 1 base; bases outside gene matches: 7. The sequenced CDR3 bases are TGCGCCAGCAGCTGGCAGAGCGGGGAATCCTACAATGAG. The encoded protein is CASSWQSGESYNE. The complete CDR3 reads CASSWQSGESYNEQFF.

Details on this clone: The CDR3 extends 3 residues past the end of the read, so its final part is completed from the germline J gene. V is TRBV2 and J is TRBJ1-1, with D maybe TRBD1 (5 bases). Between the trimmed V and J ends, which lost 2 bases and 2 bases, there was a span of 12 bases. The CDR3 has 15 residues. Germline assignment: CDR1 SNHLY and CDR2 FYNNEI. CDR3 DNA (partial): TGTGCCAGCAGTGAACTGGGGGGGATTAACACTGAA. It is translated as CASSELGGINTE. The CDR3 reads in full as CASSELGGINTEAFF.

About this clone itself: The CDR3 goes on 3 residues after the read ends, and that part is filled in from the germline J gene. V and J are TRBV10-3 and TRBJ2-1, with 9 positions matching TRBD2. Germline CDR1 reads ENHRY; CDR2 reads SYGVKD. This CDR3 is built from 17 residues. Germline trimming cut 0 bases from V and 9 bases from J; bases unmatched to any gene: 12. CDR3 in amino acids: CAISESGAGGHSGEQFF. The sequenced CDR3 bases are TGTGCCATCAGTGAGTCTGGGGCGGGGGGGCATTCAGGTGAG.

On this clone: Sequencing ends 3 residues short of the CDR3 end; the germline J gene provides the rest. V gene TRBV28 combines with J gene TRBJ2-3; 7 bases are shared with TRBD1. Germline-derived CDR1 and CDR2 are MDHEN and SYDVKM. The length of the CDR3 is 14 residues. Trimming at V came to 3 bases and at J to 0 bases, leaving 0 bases not matched to a gene. CDR3 residues: CASSLDRSTDTQYF. CDR3 bases read: TGTGCCAGCAGTTTGGACAGGAGCACAGATACG.

Comment on this clone: The CDR3 end lies 3 residues beyond the end of the read and is filled in from the germline J gene. J is TRBJ2-3 and V is TRBV2; no firm D call. The CDR3 contains 11 residues. Germline CDR1 reads SNHLY; CDR2 reads FYNNEI. V shed 5 bases and J shed 5 bases, with 5 bases lying between them. The part of the CDR3 DNA that was read is TGTGCCAGCAGTCCGCGAGATACG. Translating it yields CASSPRDT. The entire CDR3 is CASSPRDTQYF.

A note on this clone: The CDR3 is cut off 3 residues early in the read; its end comes from the germline J gene. V usage is TRBV10-2 and J usage is TRBJ1-2; maybe TRBD1 (5 bases). The CDR3 is 14 residues long. The V and J ends lost 5 bases and 4 bases respectively, with 14 bases between them. The V gene's germline CDR1 is WSHSY and CDR2 SAAADI. The CDR3 sequence is CASSSQGSGYGYTF. Partial CDR3 DNA: TGCGCCAGCAGTTCTCAGGGATCCGGCTATGGC.

As regards this clone: From the germline J gene comes the end of the CDR3, since the read stops 3 residues before it. The V gene is TRBV19, the J gene TRBJ2-1; D unresolved. CDR3 length: 11 amino acids. V lost 11 bases, J lost 6 bases, and 11 bases lay in between. Germline CDR1 is LNHDA and CDR2 is SQIVND (reference sequence). The sequenced part of the CDR3 DNA is TGTGCCTTATCGGTTGGCAATGAG. Its protein is CALSVGNE. The full CDR3 reads CALSVGNEQFF.

Worth noting for this clone: The CDR3 is cut off 3 residues early in the read; its end comes from the germline J gene. The rearrangement joins TRBV5-4 to TRBJ2-1; 9 bases are a match to TRBD1. V lost 4 bases and J lost 7; bases outside the gene matches: 6. Germline assignment: CDR1 SGHNT and CDR2 YYREEE (reference sequence). CDR3 size: 14 residues. The CDR3 DNA, read in part, is TGTGCCAGCAGCGCCCCGGGGACAGGGAATGAG. It yields the protein CASSAPGTGNE. The whole CDR3 sequence reads CASSAPGTGNEQFF. The entire variable domain, with the rest obtained from reference TRBV5-4 and TRBJ2-1, is as follows: ETGVTQSPTHLIKTRGQQVTLRCSSQSGHNTVSWYQQALGQGPQFIFQYYREEENGRGNFPPRFSGLQFPNYSSELNVNALELDDSALYLCASSAPGTGNEQFFGPGTRLTVL.

Worth noting for this clone: The CDR3 is cut off 3 residues early in the read; its end comes from the germline J gene. This chain joins TRBV5-6 and TRBJ2-1; a weak D match, TRBD2 (7 bases). The ends were cut back, 2 bases at V and 2 bases at J, with 11 bases in the middle. This CDR3 region has 15 residues. CDR1 is SGHDT and CDR2 is YYEEEE in the germline V gene. CDR3 residues: CASSFRGGTYNEQFF. Incomplete CDR3 DNA: TGTGCCAGCAGCTTTAGGGGGGGGACCTACAATGAG.

CDR3 DNA, as far as it was read: TGTGCCAGCTCGTCAGGGATCATGAACACTGAA. Protein: CASSSGIMNTE. The full-length CDR3 reads as CASSSGIMNTEAFF. The V call is TRBV18, the J call TRBJ1-1, with D perhaps TRBD1 (5 bases). From the germline J gene comes the end of the CDR3, since the read stops 3 residues before it. The CDR3 covers 14 residues. Germline CDR1 is KGHSH and CDR2 is LQKENI. With 6 bases removed from V and 0 bases from J, the gap between germline ends came to 11 bases.

As to this clone: Sequencing ends 3 residues short of the CDR3 end; the germline J gene provides the rest. This chain uses TRBV4-1 with TRBJ2-7, with 8 bases aligning to TRBD1. The CDR3 has 16 residues. Germline CDR1 and CDR2: MGHRA and YSYEKL. V was pared by 0 bases and J by 6 bases, with 10 bases of the junction left unmatched. The covered CDR3 bases are TGCGCCAGCAGCCAAGATATCCCCGGACAGGGCCGCGAG. It translates to CASSQDIPGQGRE. In full, the CDR3 reads CASSQDIPGQGREQYF.